The T cell receptor (beta chain) described here comes from a study of blood T cell repertoires in COVID-19. Looking at the study overall: Acute and convalescent COVID-19 specimens originated in the United States, Italy and Spain. PBMCs, B-cell-depleted T cells, or T cells were the source of the cDNA or gDNA that made up the material.

Assay used: immunoSEQ multiplex PCR; TCRdb lists only in-frame clones, some missing. This table has hundreds of thousands of clones, roughly 88% appearing once. CDR1 and CDR2 from the germline V gene are LGHNA and YSLEER. There are 15 residues in the CDR3. V was pared by 0 bases and J by 6 bases, with 12 bases between. This clone was observed a single time. Participants were aged about 18 to 95 years, lived in over 20 US areas, and enrolled virtually. What the recovered Cohort 3 donors had was two negative PCRs, clearance, or symptom resolution. The rearrangement joins TRBV4-3 to TRBJ1-5, with D perhaps matching TRBD1 (6 bases). The receptor was isolated from a woman aged 50 to 60 who had recovered from COVID-19. Sequenced material: PBMCs or T cells enriched from blood (not recorded which). The CDR3 protein is CASSQDRGLGQPQHF. Here the CDR3 DNA reads TGCGCCAGCAGCCAAGATAGGGGGTTGGGTCAGCCCCAGCATTTT.